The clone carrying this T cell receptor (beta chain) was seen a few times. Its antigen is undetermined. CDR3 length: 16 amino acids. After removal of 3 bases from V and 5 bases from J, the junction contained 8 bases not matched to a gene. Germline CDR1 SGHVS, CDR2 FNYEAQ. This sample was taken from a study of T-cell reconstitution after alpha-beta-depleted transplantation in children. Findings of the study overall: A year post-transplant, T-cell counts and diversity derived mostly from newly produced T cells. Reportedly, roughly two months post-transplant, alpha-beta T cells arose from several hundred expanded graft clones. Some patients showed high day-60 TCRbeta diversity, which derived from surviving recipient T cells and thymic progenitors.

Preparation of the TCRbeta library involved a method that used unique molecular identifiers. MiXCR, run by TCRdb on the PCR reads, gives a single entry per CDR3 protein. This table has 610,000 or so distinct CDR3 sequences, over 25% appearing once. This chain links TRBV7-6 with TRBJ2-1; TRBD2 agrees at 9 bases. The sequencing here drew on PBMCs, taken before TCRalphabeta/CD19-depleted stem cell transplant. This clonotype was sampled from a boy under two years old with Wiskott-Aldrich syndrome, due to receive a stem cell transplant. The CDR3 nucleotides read TGTGCCAGCAGCTTCCCCCTCCGCGGGGGGGACAATGAGCAGTTCTTC. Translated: CASSFPLRGGDNEQFF.